The 23 T cell receptor beta chains below all came from one sample that was sequenced in a study of vaccination effects on CD4 cells after COVID-19. This table comes from immunoSEQ multiplex PCR, and its TCRdb copy is limited to in-frame clones, with some not included. The table lists 45,000 to 75,000 clones, roughly 80% of them singletons. These receptors lack a known antigen. Subsequent to roughly 10 days of culture, CD4+ T cells were isolated. Specimen: CD4+ T cells from PBMCs cultured without peptide, collected before COVID-19 vaccination. Receptors originate from a human donor who received a COVID-19 vaccine.

This clone was seen once. V is TRBV5-6 and J is TRBJ2-3, with TRBD2 matching over 10 bases. This CDR3 region has 15 residues. The junction had 4 bases not matched to a gene; V was cut back by 4 bases and J by 2 bases. Germline loops: CDR1 SGHDT, CDR2 YYEEEE. This CDR3 reads CASSTTSGYTDTQYF. As DNA, the CDR3 is TGTGCCAGCAGCACGACTAGCGGGTACACAGATACGCAGTATTTT.

The rearrangement links TRBV6-5 to TRBJ2-7, with 9 bases fitting TRBD1. Trimming cost V 4 bases and J 4 bases; bases outside gene matches: 8. Germline CDR1 MNHEY, CDR2 SVGAGI. The CDR3 sequence is 15 residues long. The CDR3 here is CASSSTGQGWYEQYV. DNA of the CDR3: TGTGCCAGCAGTTCCACGGGACAGGGATGGTACGAGCAGTACGTC.

This chain uses TRBV18 with TRBJ2-1; D may be TRBD1 (5 bases). CDR1 is KGHSH and CDR2 is LQKENI in the germline V gene. The CDR3 sequence is 17 residues long. The V gene lost 2 bases and the J gene lost 0 bases, with 14 bases spanning the gap. The CDR3 here is CASSPARQSYSYNEQFF. The DNA for the CDR3 is TGTGCCAGCTCACCAGCTCGACAGAGCTACTCCTACAATGAGCAGTTCTTC.

This clone was recorded only once. Written as DNA, the CDR3 is TGTGCCAGCAGTTACTCCGGAAAGCGGAACTATGGCTACACCTTC. This translates into CASSYSGKRNYGYTF. The gene calls are TRBV6-2 or TRBV6-3 and TRBJ1-2; no firm D call. Germline loops: CDR1 MNHEY, CDR2 SVGEGT. V lost 0 bases and J lost 2, with 10 bases in between. This CDR3 region has 15 residues.

This chain links TRBV5-1 with TRBJ2-5; unclear D gene. V gave up 0 bases and J gave up 5 bases, with 14 bases separating them. This CDR3 contains 15 residues. The germline V gene encodes CDR1 SGHRS and CDR2 YFSETQ. The CDR3 reads CASSLAQDSRETQYF. CDR3 DNA sequence: TGCGCCAGCAGCTTGGCCCAAGACTCCCGGGAGACCCAGTACTTC. Together with reference TRBV5-1 and TRBJ2-5, the CDR3 gives the full variable domain: KAGVTQTPRYLIKTRGQQVTLSCSPISGHRSVSWYQQTPGQGLQFLFEYFSETQRNKGNFPGRFSGRQFSNSRSEMNVSTLELGDSALYLCASSLAQDSRETQYFGPGTRLLVL.

The chain couples TRBV20-1 to TRBJ1-1, with D unclear. V lost 3 bases and J lost 0, with 14 bases in between. The CDR3 is 15 residues long. The germline V gene encodes CDR1 DFQATT and CDR2 SNEGSKA (reference sequence). The DNA for the CDR3 is TGCAGTGCTAGTCCGACGTGGGGTTTGAACACTGAAGCTTTCTTT. It codes for CSASPTWGLNTEAFF.

The genes are TRBV29-1 and TRBJ1-2; TRBD1 matches 12 bases. From germline, CDR1 is SQVTM and CDR2 ANQGSEA. The CDR3 runs 12 residues. With 7 bases clipped from V and 8 bases from J, the junction kept 5 bases outside the gene matches. The CDR3 sequence: CSAGQGARGYTF. The CDR3 DNA reads as TGCAGCGCGGGACAGGGGGCAAGGGGCTACACCTTC.

The chain recombines TRBV7-3 with TRBJ2-3, with 10 bases lining up with TRBD1. From germline, CDR1 is SGHTA and CDR2 FQGTGA. V lost 5 bases to trimming and J lost 1 base; unmatched junction nucleotides: 3. The CDR3 spans 15 residues. CDR3 nucleotides: TGTGCCAGCAGCCCCGGGACAGGGGGCACAGATACGCAGTATTTT. Translation gives CASSPGTGGTDTQYF. Filled out from reference TRBV7-3 and TRBJ2-3, the complete variable domain reads GAGVSQTPSNKVTEKGKYVELRCDPISGHTALYWYRQSLGQGPEFLIYFQGTGAADDSGLPNDRFFAVRPEGSVSTLKIQRTERGDSAVYLCASSPGTGGTDTQYFGPGTRLTVL.

The J gene is TRBJ2-5, the V gene TRBV5-1, with D unresolved. This CDR3 is 16 amino acids long. Trimming removed 1 base from V and 0 bases from J, with 13 bases in between. CDR1 is SGHRS and CDR2 is YFSETQ in the germline V gene. CDR3 nucleotide sequence: TGCGCCAGCAGCTTGTTCGGCATAGGGAACCAAGAGACCCAGTACTTC. Translated: CASSLFGIGNQETQYF. Combining the CDR3 with reference TRBV5-1 and TRBJ2-5 gives the whole variable domain KAGVTQTPRYLIKTRGQQVTLSCSPISGHRSVSWYQQTPGQGLQFLFEYFSETQRNKGNFPGRFSGRQFSNSRSEMNVSTLELGDSALYLCASSLFGIGNQETQYFGPGTRLLVL.

The chain links TRBV11-1 to TRBJ1-4; D not resolved. Germline assignment: CDR1 SGHAT and CDR2 FQDESV (reference sequence). There are 14 residues in the CDR3. Trimming removed 5 bases from V and 3 bases from J, with 10 bases in between. Here the CDR3 DNA reads TGTGCCAGCAGCGCCGGACTGTCTAATGAAAAACTGTTTTTT. It is translated as CASSAGLSNEKLFF.

A few counts support this clone. The CDR3 DNA is TGTGCCAGCACCACAGGGAGCTACAATAATTCACCCCTCCACTTT. Translated, it gives CASTTGSYNNSPLHF. The chain carries TRBV5-6 and TRBJ1-6, with a possible D match to TRBD1 (6 bases). This CDR3 is 15 amino acids long. Trimming took off 6 bases at V and 5 bases at J, with 15 bases between the two ends. CDR1 and CDR2 (germline): SGHDT, YYEEEE.

J is TRBJ2-3 and V is TRBV7-8; the D is unclear. CDR3 length equals 12 residues. The germline V gene has CDR1 SGHVS and CDR2 FQNEAQ. Trimming removed 5 bases from V and 6 bases from J, with 9 bases in between. The chain's CDR3 is CASSRTGDTQYF. CDR3 DNA: TGTGCCAGCAGCCGGACGGGCGATACGCAGTATTTT. The full variable domain, its missing parts supplied by reference TRBV7-8 and TRBJ2-3, is GAGVSQSPRYKVAKRGQDVALRCDPISGHVSLFWYQQALGQGPEFLTYFQNEAQLDKSGLPSDRFFAERPEGSVSTLKIQRTQQEDSAVYLCASSRTGDTQYFGPGTRLTVL.

The chain carries TRBV6-2 or TRBV6-3 and TRBJ2-7; the match to TRBD2 covers 10 bases. Trimming cost V 6 bases and J 4 bases; bases outside gene matches: 12. This CDR3 has 16 residues. CDR1 and CDR2 from the germline V gene are MNHEY and SVGEGT. This CDR3 reads CASSLPSSGGLYEQYV. The DNA of the CDR3 is TGTGCCAGCAGCCTACCCTCTAGCGGGGGACTTTACGAGCAGTACGTC.

CDR3 sequence (DNA): TGTGCCAGCAGCGTAGTTTGGGGAGGGGACAGGAAGCAGTTCTTC. Translating it yields CASSVVWGGDRKQFF. The chain carries TRBV9 and TRBJ2-1, with D possibly being TRBD1 (8 bases). CDR1 and CDR2 from the germline V gene are SGDLS and YYNGEE. This CDR3 has 15 amino acids. The V and J ends lost 0 bases and 11 bases respectively, with 18 bases between them.

The chain employs TRBV28 and TRBJ1-1; TRBD1 matches 11 bases. CDR3 length: 16 residues. The trim removed 5 bases at V and 6 bases at J, leaving 11 bases unmatched. Germline CDR1 MDHEN, CDR2 SYDVKM. In DNA form, the CDR3 reads TGTGCCAGCAGTCCCCGTACCGGGACAGGGGGTCCTGAAGCTTTCTTT. Translating gives CASSPRTGTGGPEAFF.

J is TRBJ1-1 and V is TRBV4-3; D unclear. The CDR3 extends over 15 amino acids. V gave up 1 base and J gave up 1 base, with 10 bases separating them. Germline V gives CDR1 LGHNA, CDR2 YSLEER. The CDR3 reads CASSQGRQENTEAFF. DNA for the CDR3: TGCGCCAGCAGCCAAGGCCGGCAGGAGAACACTGAAGCTTTCTTT.

This clone was counted a single time. V usage is TRBV5-4 and J usage is TRBJ2-1; the match to TRBD1 covers 8 bases. Losses at the gene ends were 4 bases for V and 9 bases for J; bases not matched to a gene: 9. The germline gives CDR1 SGHNT, CDR2 YYREEE (reference sequence). This CDR3 region has 14 residues. The CDR3 DNA reads TGTGCCAGCAGCCGTGGGATACAGGGGGGTGAGCAGTTCTTC. Its translation: CASSRGIQGGEQFF.

The gene calls are TRBV3-1 (or the pseudogene TRBV3-2) and TRBJ2-3; 12 bases align to TRBD2. This CDR3 contains 16 residues. The trim removed 4 bases at V and 5 bases at J, leaving 7 bases unmatched. CDR1 and CDR2 (germline): LGHDT, YNNKEL (reference sequence). CDR3 residues: CASSRHLAGGQDTQYF. CDR3 sequence (DNA): TGTGCCAGCAGCCGACATCTAGCGGGGGGGCAAGATACGCAGTATTTT.

The chain carries TRBV3-1 (or the pseudogene TRBV3-2) and TRBJ1-4, with D unresolved. CDR3 length equals 16 residues. Germline CDR1 and CDR2: LGHDT and YNNKEL (reference sequence). Trimming pared 0 bases from V and 0 bases from J, leaving 8 bases between. CDR3 bases: TGTGCCAGCAGCCAAGATGGGCAGGCAACTAATGAAAAACTGTTTTTT. Its protein is CASSQDGQATNEKLFF.

The V gene is TRBV4-1, the J gene TRBJ1-1; TRBD1 aligns across 7 bases. Germline V CDR1 and CDR2: MGHRA, YSYEKL. The CDR3 spans 20 residues. V was pared by 4 bases and J by 0 bases, with 20 bases of the junction left unmatched. CDR3 in DNA: TGCGCCAGCAGCCTCCGTCCCTTGGGACAGCTAAATAGCATGAACACTGAAGCTTTCTTT. It yields the protein CASSLRPLGQLNSMNTEAFF.

The chain has TRBV7-8 and TRBJ2-5; D unresolved. CDR1 is SGHVS, CDR2 FQNEAQ, per germline. Trimming pared 1 base from V and 1 base from J, leaving 10 bases between. The CDR3 is 15 amino acids. CDR3 nucleotides: TGTGCCAGCAGCTTAGTCCCAGGACCCCAAGAGACCCAGTACTTC. Its protein is CASSLVPGPQETQYF.

This chain uses TRBV11-2 with TRBJ2-5, with 9 bases that match TRBD2. The CDR3 is made up of 15 amino acids. The germline CDR1 and CDR2 sequences are SGHAT and FQNNGV. The V gene end was trimmed by 2 bases and the J gene end by 1 base; junction bases not matched to a gene: 2. CDR3 sequence (DNA): TGTGCCAGCAGCTTACTAGCGGGGACCCAAGAGACCCAGTACTTC. Translation gives CASSLLAGTQETQYF.

This chain connects TRBV2 to TRBJ2-3; 11 bases align to TRBD2. The CDR3 is made up of 16 amino acids. Trimming removed 5 bases from V and 2 bases from J; junction bases left unmatched: 6. From germline, CDR1 is SNHLY and CDR2 FYNNEI. The CDR3 loop is CASSWETSGNTDTQYF. DNA for the CDR3: TGTGCCAGCAGTTGGGAGACTAGCGGGAACACAGATACGCAGTATTTT.